The 23 T cell receptor beta chains given below trace back to one sample, sequenced in a study of control samples from healthy donors and cancer patients. Method: immunoSEQ multiplex PCR; TCRdb's copy keeps in-frame clones and lacks some. The sample shows about 95,000 clones, around 89% of them seen only once. Sequenced: blood. Receptors were obtained from a woman in her 70s in good health.

The V call is TRBV7-6, the J call TRBJ2-3; D may be TRBD2 (5 bases). The CDR3 extends over 14 amino acids. Germline assignment: CDR1 SGHVS and CDR2 FNYEAQ. V lost 5 bases and J lost 2, with 11 bases in between. The CDR3 loop is CASSPAVPTDTQYF. The CDR3 DNA follows: TGTGCCAGCAGCCCAGCGGTCCCCACAGATACGCAGTATTTT.

The chain joins TRBV27 to TRBJ1-5; D is possibly TRBD1 (5 bases). The CDR3 runs 16 residues. CDR1 is MNHEY and CDR2 is SMNVEV in the germline V gene (reference sequence). The germline V and J ends were trimmed by 2 bases and 7 bases, with 18 bases remaining between them. The CDR3 here is CASSLTVPRVRQPQHF. CDR3 DNA: TGTGCCAGCAGTTTAACGGTGCCCAGGGTACGCCAGCCCCAGCATTTT.

The chain joins TRBV5-4 to TRBJ2-1, with D unresolved. Germline CDR1 is SGHNT and CDR2 is YYREEE (reference sequence). The ends were cut back, 0 bases at V and 8 bases at J, with 18 bases in the middle. The CDR3 has 16 amino acids. The DNA for the CDR3 is TGTGCCAGCAGCTTGGAAAGTTGGCAGGTGAGGTATGAGCAGTTCTTC. The encoded protein is CASSLESWQVRYEQFF. The full variable domain, in which reference TRBV5-4 and TRBJ2-1 provide the parts outside the CDR3, is ETGVTQSPTHLIKTRGQQVTLRCSSQSGHNTVSWYQQALGQGPQFIFQYYREEENGRGNFPPRFSGLQFPNYSSELNVNALELDDSALYLCASSLESWQVRYEQFFGPGTRLTVL.

V and J are TRBV5-1 and TRBJ2-3; D remains ambiguous. V gave up 3 bases and J gave up 4 bases, with 12 bases separating them. Per germline, CDR1 SGHRS and CDR2 YFSETQ. The CDR3 is 14 residues long. CDR3 loop: CASSSGVVSDTQYF. CDR3 nucleotide sequence: TGCGCCAGCAGCTCCGGTGTTGTGTCAGATACGCAGTATTTT.

The chain joins TRBV6-4 to TRBJ2-7, with D unclear. This CDR3 has 11 amino acids. Trimming pared 8 bases from V and 5 bases from J, leaving 10 bases between. Germline loops: CDR1 MRHNA, CDR2 SNTAGT. The CDR3 bases are TGTGCCAGCTCTAGACTCCACGAGCAGTACTTC. Translating it yields CASSRLHEQYF.

The chain employs TRBV5-1 and TRBJ2-3; 9 bases are shared with TRBD1. The V gene end was trimmed by 4 bases and the J gene end by 0 bases; junction bases not matched to a gene: 3. CDR1 and CDR2 from the germline V gene are SGHRS and YFSETQ. The CDR3 is 15 residues long. CDR3 bases: TGCGCCAGCAGCGGGACAGGGTCTAGCACAGATACGCAGTATTTT. Residues: CASSGTGSSTDTQYF.

The V call is TRBV19, the J call TRBJ1-2; D perhaps matches TRBD1 (6 bases). This CDR3 comprises 12 residues. Trimming cost V 8 bases and J 4 bases, with 11 bases left between them. Germline V gene lookup returns CDR1 LNHDA and CDR2 SQIVND (reference sequence). The CDR3 DNA sequence: TGTGCCAGTCGGGACACCGTCTATGGCTACACCTTC. This sequence encodes CASRDTVYGYTF.

This sequence joins TRBV30 and TRBJ1-6; weak D call: TRBD1 (5 bases). Germline V gives CDR1 GTSNPN, CDR2 SVGIG (reference sequence). This CDR3 contains 16 residues. Trimming cost V 6 bases and J 0 bases, with 15 bases left between them. This chain's CDR3 is CACRDGAISYNSPLHF. For the CDR3, the DNA is TGTGCCTGCAGAGACGGGGCCATCTCCTATAATTCACCCCTCCACTTT.

This chain connects TRBV5-1 to TRBJ2-1; maybe TRBD1 (5 bases). The CDR3 is 16 residues long. V lost 4 bases, J lost 0 bases, and 14 bases lay in between. Germline CDR1 SGHRS, CDR2 YFSETQ. The DNA of the CDR3 is TGCGCCAGCAGCCCAGGGCAGGGCTTCTCCTACAATGAGCAGTTCTTC. The encoded protein is CASSPGQGFSYNEQFF.

The DNA for the CDR3 is TGTGCCAGCAGTAGAACCCAAGAGACCCAGTACTTC. Translation gives CASSRTQETQYF. The V gene is TRBV12-3 or TRBV12-4, the J gene TRBJ2-5, with D uncertain. This CDR3 contains 12 residues. V dropped 5 bases and J dropped 1 base, with 5 bases sitting between them.

The chain combines TRBV5-1 with TRBJ2-1; 11 bases map to TRBD2. Germline trimming cut 4 bases from V and 2 bases from J; bases unmatched to any gene: 17. The CDR3 consists of 20 residues. Germline values: CDR1 SGHRS, CDR2 YFSETQ. This chain's CDR3 is CASSHDPIAGGPLAYNEQFF. The CDR3 DNA reads as TGCGCCAGCAGCCATGACCCAATAGCGGGAGGGCCCCTCGCCTACAATGAGCAGTTCTTC.

CDR3 nucleotides: TGTGCCAGCAGTGAACAGGGGCCCCAAGAGACCCAGTACTTC. It encodes CASSEQGPQETQYF. The V and J genes are TRBV2 and TRBJ2-5, with a possible D match to TRBD1 (6 bases). CDR1 and CDR2 from the germline V gene are SNHLY and FYNNEI. This CDR3 has 14 residues. V lost 2 bases and J lost 1, with 8 bases in between.

The table lists this clone with a few counts. The rearrangement uses TRBV7-3 and TRBJ2-3, with 9 bases identical to TRBD1. This CDR3 is 17 amino acids long. CDR1 is SGHTA and CDR2 is FQGTGA in the germline V gene. V shed 4 bases and J 0 bases; nucleotides not matched to a gene: 8. As DNA, the CDR3 is TGTGCCAGCAGCTCCGGACAGGGGATAACTAGCACAGATACGCAGTATTTT. Translating it yields CASSSGQGITSTDTQYF.

The chain combines TRBV6-4 with TRBJ1-1, with D uncertain. The V end lost 6 bases, the J end lost 2 bases, and 10 bases lay between the germline ends. Germline V gene sequence: CDR1 MRHNA, CDR2 SNTAGT. This CDR3 comprises 13 residues. The CDR3: CASSALDNTEAFF. CDR3 coding DNA: TGTGCCAGCAGCGCCCTAGATAACACTGAAGCTTTCTTT.

This chain links TRBV14 with TRBJ1-1; D is unclear. The germline gives CDR1 SGHDN, CDR2 FVKESK. The CDR3 contains 15 residues. Deletions cut 1 base from V and 4 bases from J, with 13 bases between. The CDR3 reads CASSQGLGRATEAFF. CDR3 nucleotides: TGTGCCAGCAGCCAAGGTCTGGGTCGGGCCACTGAAGCTTTCTTT. Combining the CDR3 with reference TRBV14 and TRBJ1-1 gives the whole variable domain EAGVTQFPSHSVIEKGQTVTLRCDPISGHDNLYWYRRVMGKEIKFLLHFVKESKQDESGMPNNRFLAERTGGTYSTLKVQPAELEDSGVYFCASSQGLGRATEAFFGQGTRLTVV.

This chain connects TRBV5-1 to TRBJ2-3; D is possibly TRBD2 (5 bases). The CDR3 covers 19 residues. Trimming took 2 bases from V and 0 from J, leaving 22 bases between them. The germline gives CDR1 SGHRS, CDR2 YFSETQ. CDR3: CASSLIRLNTLSSTDTQYF. In DNA, the CDR3 is TGCGCCAGCAGCTTAATCCGACTAAATACTCTTTCTAGCACAGATACGCAGTATTTT.

V usage is TRBV3-1 (or the pseudogene TRBV3-2) and J usage is TRBJ1-3; D unresolved. The CDR3 runs to 16 residues. V lost 3 bases and J lost 3, with 15 bases in between. Per germline, CDR1 LGHDT and CDR2 YNNKEL (reference sequence). CDR3: CASSHLRDHNGNTIYF. CDR3 nucleotide sequence: TGTGCCAGCAGCCACCTCCGAGACCATAATGGAAACACCATATATTTT.

This chain links TRBV3-1 (or the pseudogene TRBV3-2) with TRBJ2-1; D remains ambiguous. This CDR3 has 14 amino acids. V lost 4 bases, J lost 10 bases, and 17 bases lay in between. Per germline, CDR1 LGHDT and CDR2 YNNKEL (reference sequence). CDR3 sequence (DNA): TGTGCCAGCAGCCCCTCGCGCTCCCGGGCGGAGCAGTTCTTC. Its translation: CASSPSRSRAEQFF.

The rearrangement joins TRBV2 to TRBJ1-1; D is possibly TRBD1 (5 bases). Germline CDR1 reads SNHLY; CDR2 reads FYNNEI. The CDR3 length is 18 residues. V gave up 5 bases and J gave up 3 bases, with 25 bases separating them. The CDR3 sequence is CASSLTSTPGREDTEAFF. Here the CDR3 DNA reads TGTGCCAGCAGTCTAACGAGCACCCCGGGACGGGAGGACACTGAAGCTTTCTTT.

This chain links TRBV2 with TRBJ1-2; no clear D. This CDR3 region has 13 residues. Trimming took 5 bases from V and 5 from J, leaving 12 bases between them. Looked up from germline, CDR1 is SNHLY and CDR2 is FYNNEI. CDR3 DNA: TGTGCCAGCAGTATGGGCGGCAGATATGGCTACACCTTC. It translates to CASSMGGRYGYTF. The entire variable domain, with the rest obtained from reference TRBV2 and TRBJ1-2, is as follows: EPEVTQTPSHQVTQMGQEVILRCVPISNHLYFYWYRQILGQKVEFLVSFYNNEISEKSEIFDDQFSVERPDGSNFTLKIRSTKLEDSAMYFCASSMGGRYGYTFGSGTRLTVV.

V and J are TRBV27 and TRBJ1-5; D not resolved. Germline CDR1 is MNHEY and CDR2 is SMNVEV (reference sequence). The CDR3 is 11 amino acids. V shed 3 bases and J shed 6 bases, with 3 bases lying between them. CDR3 in DNA: TGTGCCAGCAGTTTCAGTCAGCCCCAGCATTTT. Translation gives CASSFSQPQHF.

The V call is TRBV30, the J call TRBJ1-5; D unclear. V was clipped by 1 base and J by 0 bases, with 7 bases between them. Germline V CDR1 and CDR2: GTSNPN, SVGIG (reference sequence). The CDR3 spans 14 residues. The CDR3 reads CAWSGAYSNQPQHF. CDR3 DNA: TGTGCCTGGAGTGGGGCTTATAGCAATCAGCCCCAGCATTTT. Full variable domain (missing parts from reference TRBV30 and TRBJ1-5): SQTIHQWPATLVQPVGSPLSLECTVEGTSNPNLYWYRQAAGRGLQLLFYSVGIGQISSEVPQNLSASRPQDRQFILSSKKLLLSDSGFYLCAWSGAYSNQPQHFGDGTRLSIL.

The genes are TRBV10-3 and TRBJ1-2; TRBD1 matches 9 bases. The V gene end was trimmed by 4 bases and the J gene end by 6 bases; junction bases not matched to a gene: 6. Germline assignment: CDR1 ENHRY and CDR2 SYGVKD. The CDR3 contains 14 residues. CDR3 amino acids: CAISGLGTGHGYTF. DNA of the CDR3: TGTGCCATCAGTGGGCTCGGGACAGGGCATGGCTACACCTTC.